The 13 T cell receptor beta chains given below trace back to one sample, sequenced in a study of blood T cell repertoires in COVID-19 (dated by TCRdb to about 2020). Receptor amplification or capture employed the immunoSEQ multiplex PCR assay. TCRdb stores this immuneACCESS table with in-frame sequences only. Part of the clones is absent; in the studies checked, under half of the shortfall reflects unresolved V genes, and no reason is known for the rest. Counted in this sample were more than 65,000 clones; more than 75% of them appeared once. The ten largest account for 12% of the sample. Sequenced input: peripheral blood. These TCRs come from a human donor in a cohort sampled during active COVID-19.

CDR3 loop: CASSPRPRGRSYEQYF. The CDR3 coding sequence is TGTGCCAGCAGCCCGCGACCGCGAGGCCGAAGCTACGAGCAGTACTTC. The chain uses TRBV5-6 and TRBJ2-7; D remains unclear. The V gene lost 4 bases and the J gene lost 3 bases, with 20 bases spanning the gap. The CDR3 totals 16 residues. Germline values: CDR1 SGHDT, CDR2 YYEEEE. The whole variable domain, remainder taken from reference TRBV5-6 and TRBJ2-7, is DAGVTQSPTHLIKTRGQQVTLRCSPKSGHDTVSWYQQALGQGPQFIFQYYEEEERQRGNFPDRFSGHQFPNYSSELNVNALLLGDSALYLCASSPRPRGRSYEQYFGPGTRLTVT.

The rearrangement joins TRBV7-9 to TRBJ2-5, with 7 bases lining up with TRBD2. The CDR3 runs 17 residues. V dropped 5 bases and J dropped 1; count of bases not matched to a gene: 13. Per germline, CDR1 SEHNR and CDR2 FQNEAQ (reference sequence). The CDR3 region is CASSLGSGQRGQETQYF. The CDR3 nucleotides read TGTGCCAGCAGCCTCGGCTCGGGCCAGCGGGGCCAAGAGACCCAGTACTTC.

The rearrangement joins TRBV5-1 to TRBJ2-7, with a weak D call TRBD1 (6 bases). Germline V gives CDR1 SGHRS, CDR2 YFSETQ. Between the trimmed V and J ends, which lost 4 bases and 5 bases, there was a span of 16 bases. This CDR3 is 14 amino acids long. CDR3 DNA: TGCGCCAGCAGCCGACAGGCGCCTATCGACGAGCAGTACTTC. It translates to CASSRQAPIDEQYF.

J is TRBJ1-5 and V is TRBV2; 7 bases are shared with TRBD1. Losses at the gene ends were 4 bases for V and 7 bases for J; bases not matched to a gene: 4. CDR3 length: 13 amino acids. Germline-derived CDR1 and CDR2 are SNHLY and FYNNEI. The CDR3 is CASSVDRDQPQHF. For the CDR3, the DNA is TGTGCCAGCAGTGTTGACAGGGACCAGCCCCAGCATTTT. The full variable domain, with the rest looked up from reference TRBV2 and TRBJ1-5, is EPEVTQTPSHQVTQMGQEVILRCVPISNHLYFYWYRQILGQKVEFLVSFYNNEISEKSEIFDDQFSVERPDGSNFTLKIRSTKLEDSAMYFCASSVDRDQPQHFGDGTRLSIL.

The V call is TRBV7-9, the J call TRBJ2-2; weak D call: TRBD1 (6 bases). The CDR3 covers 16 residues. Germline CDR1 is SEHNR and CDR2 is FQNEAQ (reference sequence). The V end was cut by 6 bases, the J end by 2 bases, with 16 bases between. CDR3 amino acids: CASSPGWGPNTGELFF. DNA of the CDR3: TGTGCCAGCAGTCCCGGGTGGGGGCCAAACACCGGGGAGCTGTTTTTT.

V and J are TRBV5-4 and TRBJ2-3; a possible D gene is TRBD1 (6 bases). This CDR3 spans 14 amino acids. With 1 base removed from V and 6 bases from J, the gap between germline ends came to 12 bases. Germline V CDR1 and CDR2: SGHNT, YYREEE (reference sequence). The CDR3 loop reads CASSLLGGRDTQYF. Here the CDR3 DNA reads TGTGCCAGCAGCTTGCTTGGGGGCAGGGATACGCAGTATTTT.

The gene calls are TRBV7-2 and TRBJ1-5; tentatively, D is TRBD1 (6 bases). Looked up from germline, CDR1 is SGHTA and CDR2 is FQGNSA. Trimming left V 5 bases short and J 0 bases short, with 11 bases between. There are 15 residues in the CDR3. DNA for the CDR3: TGTGCCAGCAGCGGGGACACGGGTAGCAATCAGCCCCAGCATTTT. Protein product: CASSGDTGSNQPQHF.

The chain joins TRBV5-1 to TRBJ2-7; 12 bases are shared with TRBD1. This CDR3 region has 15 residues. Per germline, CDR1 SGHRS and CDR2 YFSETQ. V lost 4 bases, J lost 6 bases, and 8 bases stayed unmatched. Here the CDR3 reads CASSATGTGGSEQYF. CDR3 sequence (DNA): TGCGCCAGCAGCGCAACCGGGACAGGGGGCTCCGAGCAGTACTTC.

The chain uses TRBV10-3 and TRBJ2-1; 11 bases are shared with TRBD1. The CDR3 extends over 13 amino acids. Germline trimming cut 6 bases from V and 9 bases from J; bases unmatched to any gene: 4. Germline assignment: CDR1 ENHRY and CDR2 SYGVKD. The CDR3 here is CAIRPGQGGEQFF. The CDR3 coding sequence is TGTGCCATCAGACCGGGACAGGGGGGTGAGCAGTTCTTC.

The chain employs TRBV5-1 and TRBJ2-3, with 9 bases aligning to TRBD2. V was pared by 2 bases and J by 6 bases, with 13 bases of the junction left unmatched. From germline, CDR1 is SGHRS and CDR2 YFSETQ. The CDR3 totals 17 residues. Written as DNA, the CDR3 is TGCGCCAGCAGCTTCGGGTCGGGCGCGGGAGGGCATGATACGCAGTATTTT. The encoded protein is CASSFGSGAGGHDTQYF.

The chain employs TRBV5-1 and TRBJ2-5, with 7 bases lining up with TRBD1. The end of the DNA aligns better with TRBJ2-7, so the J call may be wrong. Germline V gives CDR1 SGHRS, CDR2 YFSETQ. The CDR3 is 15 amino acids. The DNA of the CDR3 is TGCGCCAGCAGCCCGAACCCTGACAGGGCCTACGAGCAGTACTTC. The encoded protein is CASSPNPDRAYEQYF.

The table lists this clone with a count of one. The DNA of the CDR3 is TGTGCCAGCAGCCCACGGCAGGGCGGCGAGCAGTACTTC. Its protein is CASSPRQGGEQYF. The rearrangement uses TRBV14 and TRBJ2-7; perhaps TRBD1 as D (5 bases). Germline V lookup: CDR1 SGHDN, CDR2 FVKESK. V was cut by 4 bases and J by 6 bases, with 13 bases left in between. This CDR3 contains 13 residues.

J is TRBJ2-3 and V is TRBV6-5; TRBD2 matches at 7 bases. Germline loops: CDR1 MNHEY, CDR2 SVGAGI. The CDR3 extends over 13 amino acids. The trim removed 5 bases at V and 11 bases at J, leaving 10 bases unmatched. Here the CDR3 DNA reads TGTGCCAGCAGTCCCGGGAGGCTGCTTGGGCAGTATTTT. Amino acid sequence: CASSPGRLLGQYF.